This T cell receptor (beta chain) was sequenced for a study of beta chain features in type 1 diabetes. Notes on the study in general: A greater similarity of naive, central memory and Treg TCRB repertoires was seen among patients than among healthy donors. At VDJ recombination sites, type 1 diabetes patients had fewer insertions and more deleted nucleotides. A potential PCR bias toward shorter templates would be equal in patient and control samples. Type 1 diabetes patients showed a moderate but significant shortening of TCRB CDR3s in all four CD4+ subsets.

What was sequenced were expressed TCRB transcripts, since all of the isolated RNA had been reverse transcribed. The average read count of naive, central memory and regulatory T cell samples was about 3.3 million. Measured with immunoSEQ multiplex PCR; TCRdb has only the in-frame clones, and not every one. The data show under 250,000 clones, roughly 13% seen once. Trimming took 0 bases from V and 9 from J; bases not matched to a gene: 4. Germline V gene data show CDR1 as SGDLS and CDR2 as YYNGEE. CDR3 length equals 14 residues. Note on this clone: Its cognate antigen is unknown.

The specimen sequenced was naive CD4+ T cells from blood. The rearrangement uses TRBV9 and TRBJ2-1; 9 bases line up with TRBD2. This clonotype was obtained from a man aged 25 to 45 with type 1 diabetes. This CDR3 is CASSVVAGGGEQFF. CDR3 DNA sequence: TGTGCCAGCAGCGTAGTGGCGGGGGGGGGTGAGCAGTTCTTC.